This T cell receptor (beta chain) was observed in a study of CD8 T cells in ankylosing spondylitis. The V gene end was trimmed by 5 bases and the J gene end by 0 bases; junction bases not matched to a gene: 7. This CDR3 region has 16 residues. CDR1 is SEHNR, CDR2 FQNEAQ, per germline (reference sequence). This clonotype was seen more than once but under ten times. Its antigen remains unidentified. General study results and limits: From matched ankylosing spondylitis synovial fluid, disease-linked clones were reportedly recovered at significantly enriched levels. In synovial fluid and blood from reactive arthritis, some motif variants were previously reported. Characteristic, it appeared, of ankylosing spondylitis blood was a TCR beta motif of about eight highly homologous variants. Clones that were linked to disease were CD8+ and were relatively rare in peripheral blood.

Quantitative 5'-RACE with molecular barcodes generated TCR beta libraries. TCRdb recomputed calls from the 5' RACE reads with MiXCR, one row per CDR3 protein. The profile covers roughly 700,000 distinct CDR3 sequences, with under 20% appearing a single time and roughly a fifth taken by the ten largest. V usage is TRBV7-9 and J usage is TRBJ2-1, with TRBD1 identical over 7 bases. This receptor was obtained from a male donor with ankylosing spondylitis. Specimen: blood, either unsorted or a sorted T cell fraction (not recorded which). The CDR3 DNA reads TGTGCCAGCAGCCCCAAGGGGGCGAACTCCTACAATGAGCAGTTCTTC. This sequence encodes CASSPKGANSYNEQFF.